This TCR beta chain was documented in a study of breast tumors, draining lymph nodes, adjacent tissues. Study conclusions and caveats: Findings are consistent with lymph node origin and intratumoral expansion of most tumor T cells.

The lymph nodes were axillary draining lymph nodes from breast cancer patients. MiXCR, applied by TCRdb to the multiplex PCR reads, yields one record per CDR3 protein. In the table there are some 100,000 distinct CDR3 sequences, around 20% of which are singletons. This clonotype has at least ten counts. Its specificity is not known. The germline V gene has CDR1 DFQATT and CDR2 SNEGSKA (reference sequence). This CDR3 has 13 amino acids. The V end lost 6 bases, the J end lost 4 bases, and 15 bases lay between the germline ends. Sequenced material: axillary lymph node tissue. The source is a female donor with breast cancer. Some clones in this sample may be carry-over from other donors' samples. This rearrangement joins TRBV20-1 to TRBJ1-2; D uncertain. In nucleotides, the CDR3 is TGCAGTGCCGCCGGCGGGCAGGCCTATGGCTACACCTTC. Translated, it gives CSAAGGQAYGYTF.